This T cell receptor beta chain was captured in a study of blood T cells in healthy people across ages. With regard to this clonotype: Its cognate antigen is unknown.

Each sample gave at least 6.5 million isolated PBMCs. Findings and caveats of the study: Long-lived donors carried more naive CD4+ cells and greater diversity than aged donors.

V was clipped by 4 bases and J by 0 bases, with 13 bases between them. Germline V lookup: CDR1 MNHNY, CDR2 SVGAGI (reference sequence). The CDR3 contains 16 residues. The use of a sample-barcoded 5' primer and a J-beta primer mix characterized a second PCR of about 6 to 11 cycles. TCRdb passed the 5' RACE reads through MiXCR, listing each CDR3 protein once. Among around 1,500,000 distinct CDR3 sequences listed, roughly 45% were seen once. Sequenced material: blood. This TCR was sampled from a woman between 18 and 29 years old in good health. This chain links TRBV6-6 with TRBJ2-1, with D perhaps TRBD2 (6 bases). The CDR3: CASSFGTWSSYNEQFF. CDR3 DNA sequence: TGTGCCAGCAGTTTCGGGACTTGGAGCTCCTACAATGAGCAGTTCTTC.